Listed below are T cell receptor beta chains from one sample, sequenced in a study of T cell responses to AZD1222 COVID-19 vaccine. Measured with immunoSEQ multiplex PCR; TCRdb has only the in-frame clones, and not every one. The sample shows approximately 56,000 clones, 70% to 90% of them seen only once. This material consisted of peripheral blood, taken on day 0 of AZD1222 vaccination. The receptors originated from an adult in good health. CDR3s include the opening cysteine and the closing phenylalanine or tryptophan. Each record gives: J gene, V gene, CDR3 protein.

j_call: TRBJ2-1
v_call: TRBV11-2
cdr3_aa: CASSSYRGLGSYNEQFF

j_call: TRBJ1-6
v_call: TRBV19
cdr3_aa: CASSPGETGGASPLHF

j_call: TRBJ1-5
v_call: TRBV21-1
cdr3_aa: CASSIIVAGGLPQHF

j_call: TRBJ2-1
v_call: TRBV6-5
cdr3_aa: CASSLQGVLDNEQFF

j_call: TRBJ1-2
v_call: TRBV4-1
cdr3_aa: CASSRDPNYGYTF

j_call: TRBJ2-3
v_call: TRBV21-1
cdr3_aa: CASSKEGSGKDSGTDTQYF

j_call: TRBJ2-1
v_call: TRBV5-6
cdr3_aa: CASSQGTGAPYNEQFF

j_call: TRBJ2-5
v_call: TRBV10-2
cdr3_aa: CASSEQVVGGETQYF

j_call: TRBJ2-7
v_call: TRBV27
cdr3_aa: CASSLAQGVGYEQYF

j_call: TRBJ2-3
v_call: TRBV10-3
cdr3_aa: CAISENKGGYTDTQYF

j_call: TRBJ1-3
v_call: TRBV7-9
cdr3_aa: CASSLDRVSGNTIYF

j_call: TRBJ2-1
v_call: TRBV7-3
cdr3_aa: CASSLMGQGWEQFF

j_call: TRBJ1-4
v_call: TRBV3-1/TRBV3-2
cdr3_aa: CASSQNLAGDEKLFF

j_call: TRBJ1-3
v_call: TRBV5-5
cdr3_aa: CASSPDRVSGNTIYF

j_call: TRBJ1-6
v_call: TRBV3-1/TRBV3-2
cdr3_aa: CASSEQVNNSPLHF

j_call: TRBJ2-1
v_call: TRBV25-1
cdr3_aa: CASSELAGVHNEQFF

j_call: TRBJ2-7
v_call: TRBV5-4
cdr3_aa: CASSSGLAAVYEQYF

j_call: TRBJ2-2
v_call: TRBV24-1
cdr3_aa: CPTSAPGTGTTGELFF

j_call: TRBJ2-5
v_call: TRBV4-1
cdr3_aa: CASSLGGLARETQYF

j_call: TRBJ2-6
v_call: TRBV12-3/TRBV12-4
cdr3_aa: CASSRSGANVLTF

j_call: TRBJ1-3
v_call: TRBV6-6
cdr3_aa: CASRGSSGNTIYF

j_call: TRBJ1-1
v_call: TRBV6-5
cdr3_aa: CASRNRRNTEAFF

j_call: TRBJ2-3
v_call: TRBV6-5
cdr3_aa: CASSYARAGTDTQYF

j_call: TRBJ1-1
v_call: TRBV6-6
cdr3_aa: CASRRSADPLNTEAFF

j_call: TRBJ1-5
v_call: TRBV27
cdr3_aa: CASSLQGRQPQHF

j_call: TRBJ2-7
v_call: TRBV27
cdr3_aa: CASSLAGTGHSYEQYF

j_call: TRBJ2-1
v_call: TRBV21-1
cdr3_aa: CASSNRDLPYNEQFF

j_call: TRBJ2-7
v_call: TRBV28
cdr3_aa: CASSFSRVAYEQYF

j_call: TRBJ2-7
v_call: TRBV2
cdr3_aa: CASSGDSEQYF

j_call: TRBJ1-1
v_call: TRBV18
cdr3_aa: CASSLGDRLKAFF

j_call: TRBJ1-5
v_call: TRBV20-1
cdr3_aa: CSASSGGNQPQHF

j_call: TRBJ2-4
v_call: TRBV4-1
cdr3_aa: CASTRNRDLAKNIQYF

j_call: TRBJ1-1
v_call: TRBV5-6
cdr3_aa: CASSWGQLNTEAFF

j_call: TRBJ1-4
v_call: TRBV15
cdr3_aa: CATSKDRGPEKLFF

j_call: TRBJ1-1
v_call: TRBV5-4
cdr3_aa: CASRGQGEAEAFF

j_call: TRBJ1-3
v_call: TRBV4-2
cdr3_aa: CASSRLGQQNTIYF